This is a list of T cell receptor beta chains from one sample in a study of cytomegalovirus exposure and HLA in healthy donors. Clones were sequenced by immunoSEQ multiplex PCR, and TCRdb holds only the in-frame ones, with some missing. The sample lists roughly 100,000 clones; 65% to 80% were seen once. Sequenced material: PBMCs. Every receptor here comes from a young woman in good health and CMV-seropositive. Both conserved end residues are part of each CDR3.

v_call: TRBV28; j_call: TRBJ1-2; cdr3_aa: CASSLGQGNYGYTF
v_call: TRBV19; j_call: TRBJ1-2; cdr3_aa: CASSALTLIQGSYGYTF
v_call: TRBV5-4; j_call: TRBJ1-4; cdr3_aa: CASSLVGGATNEKLFF
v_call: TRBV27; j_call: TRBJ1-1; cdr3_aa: CASSPPRWGRKRAAFF
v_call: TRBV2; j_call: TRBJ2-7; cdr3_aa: CASSVNRDWGSYEQYF
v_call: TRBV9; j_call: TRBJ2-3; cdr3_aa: CASSVGGTQYF
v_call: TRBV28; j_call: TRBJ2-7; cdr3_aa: CASSFSGGQRSSYEQYF
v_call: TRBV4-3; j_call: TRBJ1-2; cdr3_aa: CASSQDPTGDLHGYTF
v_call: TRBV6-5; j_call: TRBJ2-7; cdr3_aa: CASSYTGSYEQYF
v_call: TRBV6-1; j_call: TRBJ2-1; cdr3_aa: CASRPGQLNEQFF
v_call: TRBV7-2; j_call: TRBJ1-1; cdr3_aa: CASSPGQGSTEAFF
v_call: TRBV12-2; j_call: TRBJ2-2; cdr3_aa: CASRLAKASQKRANTGELFF
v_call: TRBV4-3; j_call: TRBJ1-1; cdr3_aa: CASSRERGTLNTEAFF
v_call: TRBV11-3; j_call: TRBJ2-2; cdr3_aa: CASSFTAGVGTGELFF
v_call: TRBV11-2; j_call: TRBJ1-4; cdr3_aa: CASSPGTGGEKLFF
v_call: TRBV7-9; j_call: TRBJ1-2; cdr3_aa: CASSPEEQLRHF
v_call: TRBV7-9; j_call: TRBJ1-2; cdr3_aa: CASSAATGGAGYGYTF
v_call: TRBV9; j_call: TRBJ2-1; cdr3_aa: CASSPSSGRVNEQFF
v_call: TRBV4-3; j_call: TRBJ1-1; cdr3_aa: CASSQMSGNTEAFF
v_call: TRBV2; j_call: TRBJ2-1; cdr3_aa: CASSEGREKTNEQFF
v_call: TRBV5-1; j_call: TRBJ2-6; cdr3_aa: CASSTGTGGSGANGLTF
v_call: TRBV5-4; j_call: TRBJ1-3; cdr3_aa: CASSLGGALSGNTIYF
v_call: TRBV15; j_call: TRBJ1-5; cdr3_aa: CATSFGDSNQPQHF
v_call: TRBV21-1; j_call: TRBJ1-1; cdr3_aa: CASSPGENTEAFF
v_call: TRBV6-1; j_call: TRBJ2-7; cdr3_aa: CASSEGGISYEQYF
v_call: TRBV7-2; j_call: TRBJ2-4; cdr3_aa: CASSPLDRAGNIQYF
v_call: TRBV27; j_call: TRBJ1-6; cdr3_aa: CATETGYHF
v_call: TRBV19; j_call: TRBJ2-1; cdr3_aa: CASSIALGLAGDEQFF
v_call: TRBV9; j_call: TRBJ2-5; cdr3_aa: CASSVVPGSQETQYF
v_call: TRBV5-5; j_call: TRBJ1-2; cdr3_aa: CASSEEVAYRANYGYTF
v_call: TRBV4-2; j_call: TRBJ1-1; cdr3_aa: CASSQDPGGGRAEAFF
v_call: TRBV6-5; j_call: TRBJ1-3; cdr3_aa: CASSYSNRGNGNTIYF
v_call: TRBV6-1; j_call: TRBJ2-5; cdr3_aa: CASSDSGTGVNEQYF
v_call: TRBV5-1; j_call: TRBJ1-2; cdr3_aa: CASSLRVDPYGYTF
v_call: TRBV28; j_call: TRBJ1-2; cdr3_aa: CASRLGTGTNYGYTF
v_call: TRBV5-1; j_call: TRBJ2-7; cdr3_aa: CASSPEGDSGYEQYF
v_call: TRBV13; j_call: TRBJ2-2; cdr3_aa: CASSKGGNTGELFF
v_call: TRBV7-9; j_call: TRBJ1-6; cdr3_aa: CASSLDGTGGNSPLHF
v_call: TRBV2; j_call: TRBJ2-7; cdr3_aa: CASSHDRGYF
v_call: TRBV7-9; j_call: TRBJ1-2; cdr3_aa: CSSSLYGGSYGYTF
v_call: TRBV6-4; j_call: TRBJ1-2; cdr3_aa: CASSDRYGYTF
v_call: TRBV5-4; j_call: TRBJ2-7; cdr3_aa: CASSLPGQGYEQYF
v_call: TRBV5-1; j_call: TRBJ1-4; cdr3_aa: CASSLVQGGEKLFF
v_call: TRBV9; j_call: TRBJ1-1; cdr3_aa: CASSVDGAGGTEAFF
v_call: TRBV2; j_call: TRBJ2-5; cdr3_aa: CASSDLQETQYF
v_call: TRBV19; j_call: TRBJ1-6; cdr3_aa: CASSSGQNYNSPLHF
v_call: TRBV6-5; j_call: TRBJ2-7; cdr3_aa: CASSYGGRSSYEQYF
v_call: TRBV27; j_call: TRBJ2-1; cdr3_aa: CASHRGGTVYNEQFF
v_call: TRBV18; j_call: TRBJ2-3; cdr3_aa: CASLVAGGPGDTQYF
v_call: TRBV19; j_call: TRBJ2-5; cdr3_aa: CASSSGHGETQYF
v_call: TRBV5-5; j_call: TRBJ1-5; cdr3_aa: CASSPPGGSNQPQHF
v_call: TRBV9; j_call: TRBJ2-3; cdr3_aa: CASSVGKTAILTDTQYF
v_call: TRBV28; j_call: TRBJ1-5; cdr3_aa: CASSTVTGNQPQHF
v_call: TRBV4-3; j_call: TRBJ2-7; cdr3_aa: CASSQDPGGTYEQYF
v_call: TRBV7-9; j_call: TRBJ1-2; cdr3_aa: CASSPNWTGGDGYTF
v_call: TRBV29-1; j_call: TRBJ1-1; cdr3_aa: CSVEVSEGTEAFF
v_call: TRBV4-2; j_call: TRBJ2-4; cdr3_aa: CASSQGDRSLLAKNIQYF
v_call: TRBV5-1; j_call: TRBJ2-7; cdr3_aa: CASSSAGPTYEQYF
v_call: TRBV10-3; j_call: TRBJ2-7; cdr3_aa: CAIAEGSYEQYF
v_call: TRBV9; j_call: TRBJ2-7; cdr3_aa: CASSAVGGGQYF